Listed below are T cell receptor beta chains from one sample, sequenced in a study of T cells after posttransplantation cyclophosphamide. Generated by immunoSEQ multiplex PCR, the TCRdb table keeps only in-frame clones and is missing some. In total the sample includes more than 25,000 clones, none of them seen once. Material: PBMCs. The origin of the receptors is a man aged 50 to 59 in good health, CMV-negative, and a related stem cell transplant donor. Both conserved end residues are part of each CDR3. The order of the fields is clone size, CDR3 length, J gene, V gene, D gene, CDR3 DNA, CDR3 protein. A D gene is named only where the DNA matches it firmly. The size field reads how often the clone was seen (once, few, many) or a class if it is expanded.

size: many; length: 13; J: TRBJ2-7; V: TRBV4-2; D: -; DNA: TGTGCCAGCAGCCAGGGGCAGTACTACGAGCAGTACTTC; CDR3: CASSQGQYYEQYF
size: many; length: 16; J: TRBJ1-4; V: TRBV5-1; D: -; DNA: TGCGCCAGCAGCTTGGAGTCCCCCGGGGGTAATGAAAAACTGTTTTTT; CDR3: CASSLESPGGNEKLFF
size: many; length: 15; J: TRBJ1-2; V: TRBV5-5; D: TRBD1; DNA: TGTGCCAGCAGCCCGTTCGGGACAGGGAACTATGGCTACACCTTC; CDR3: CASSPFGTGNYGYTF
size: many; length: 14; J: TRBJ2-5; V: TRBV9; D: TRBD1; DNA: TGTGCCAGCAGCGTGGGACAGGGTCAAGAGACCCAGTACTTC; CDR3: CASSVGQGQETQYF
size: many; length: 13; J: TRBJ1-2; V: TRBV29-1; D: TRBD1; DNA: TGCAGCGTTCTCCCGACAGGGTTGGGCGGCTACACCTTC; CDR3: CSVLPTGLGGYTF
size: many; length: 14; J: TRBJ1-5; V: TRBV6-5; D: -; DNA: TGTGCCAGCAGTTACTCTAACTCGATCCAGCCCCAGCATTTT; CDR3: CASSYSNSIQPQHF
size: many; length: 16; J: TRBJ2-5; V: TRBV10-3; D: TRBD2; DNA: TGTGCCATCAGTGAGTCCTCGGGGGGGGCCCAAGAGACCCAGTACTTC; CDR3: CAISESSGGAQETQYF
size: many; length: 14; J: TRBJ1-5; V: TRBV28; D: -; DNA: TGTGCCAGCAGTTTATGGGGGGAGGGGCAGCCCCAGCATTTT; CDR3: CASSLWGEGQPQHF
size: many; length: 16; J: TRBJ1-2; V: TRBV6-1; D: -; DNA: TGTGCCAGCAGTGACAGAGACGGAGGCCCTAACTATGGCTACACCTTC; CDR3: CASSDRDGGPNYGYTF
size: many; length: 17; J: TRBJ1-6; V: TRBV9; D: -; DNA: TGTGCCAGCAGCGTGGCGGGTCAGAGCTCCTATAATTCACCCCTCCACTTT; CDR3: CASSVAGQSSYNSPLHF
size: few; length: 15; J: TRBJ2-1; V: TRBV9; D: TRBD2; DNA: TGTGCCAGCAGCCAGAGAGCGGGAGAAAGTAATGAGCAGTTCTTC; CDR3: CASSQRAGESNEQFF
size: many; length: 19; J: TRBJ1-1; V: TRBV6-1; D: -; DNA: TGTGCCAGCAGTGAATATTGGGCAGGGGCTGCATTATGGAACACTGAAGCTTTCTTT; CDR3: CASSEYWAGAALWNTEAFF
size: few; length: 20; J: TRBJ2-3; V: TRBV5-1; D: TRBD2; DNA: TGCGCCAGCAGCTTGAAGTTGGCACTAGCGGGGGGGCCGGGCACAGATACGCAGTATTTT; CDR3: CASSLKLALAGGPGTDTQYF
size: many; length: 16; J: TRBJ2-2; V: TRBV2; D: TRBD2; DNA: TGTGCCAGCAATGTCTGGCGGGGGGTGGTAGCCGGGGAGCTGTTTTTT; CDR3: CASNVWRGVVAGELFF
size: many; length: 13; J: TRBJ2-1; V: TRBV2; D: -; DNA: TGTGCCAGCAGTACGGAACAGTACAATGAGCAGTTCTTC; CDR3: CASSTEQYNEQFF
size: many; length: 16; J: TRBJ2-3; V: TRBV5-1; D: -; DNA: TGCGCCAGCAGCTTGGTAGGCAGCGGATACACAGATACGCAGTATTTT; CDR3: CASSLVGSGYTDTQYF
size: many; length: 14; J: TRBJ2-7; V: TRBV7-2; D: -; DNA: TGTGCCAGCAGCCCCCGGTACCTCCCTTACGAGCAGTACTTC; CDR3: CASSPRYLPYEQYF
size: many; length: 17; J: TRBJ1-6; V: TRBV13; D: -; DNA: TGTGCCAGCAGCCTAGGACATGGGAGCTCCTATAATTCACCCCTCCACTTT; CDR3: CASSLGHGSSYNSPLHF
size: many; length: 14; J: TRBJ1-4; V: TRBV30; D: -; DNA: TGTGCCTGGAGTTATCCGGGGGAGAATGAAAAACTGTTTTTT; CDR3: CAWSYPGENEKLFF
size: many; length: 15; J: TRBJ2-1; V: TRBV5-8; D: TRBD2; DNA: TGTGCCAGCAGCTTACGGGGGGGCTTTGGGAATGAGCAGTTCTTC; CDR3: CASSLRGGFGNEQFF
size: many; length: 13; J: TRBJ1-1; V: TRBV7-3; D: -; DNA: TGTGCCAGCAGCACGGACAGGAACACTGAAGCTTTCTTT; CDR3: CASSTDRNTEAFF
size: many; length: 16; J: TRBJ1-2; V: TRBV7-6; D: -; DNA: TGTGCCAGCAGCTTACTATCATCAGGGATTAACTATGGCTACACCTTC; CDR3: CASSLLSSGINYGYTF
size: many; length: 17; J: TRBJ1-2; V: TRBV7-2; D: TRBD1; DNA: TGTGCCAGCAGCTTAGGCGTAGGGGACAGGGGTTTTGGGGGCTACACCTTC; CDR3: CASSLGVGDRGFGGYTF
size: many; length: 15; J: TRBJ2-2; V: TRBV27; D: -; DNA: TGTGCCAGCAGTTTATCTTTGAGGGACACCGGGGAGCTGTTTTTT; CDR3: CASSLSLRDTGELFF
size: many; length: 14; J: TRBJ2-7; V: TRBV7-9; D: -; DNA: TGTGCCAGCAGCTTAGAAGGCAGGATCTACGAGCAGTACTTC; CDR3: CASSLEGRIYEQYF
size: many; length: 15; J: TRBJ2-7; V: TRBV5-1; D: -; DNA: TGCGCCAGCAGATTCTCCCTCTCTACGGCCTACGAGCAGTACTTC; CDR3: CASRFSLSTAYEQYF
size: many; length: 12; J: TRBJ1-1; V: TRBV5-6; D: -; DNA: TGTGCCAGCGCGGGGGGGGGTCCTGAAGCTTTCTTT; CDR3: CASAGGGPEAFF
size: many; length: 15; J: TRBJ1-1; V: TRBV30; D: TRBD1; DNA: TGTGCCTGGAGTGTACTCGAACAGGGGGCGCACAGGGCTTTCTTT; CDR3: CAWSVLEQGAHRAFF
size: many; length: 13; J: TRBJ2-7; V: TRBV5-4; D: -; DNA: TGTGCCAGCGCAGAGGGAAGTAACTACGAGCAGTACTTC; CDR3: CASAEGSNYEQYF
size: many; length: 13; J: TRBJ2-3; V: TRBV28; D: TRBD1; DNA: TGTGCCAGCAGTTTAGAGGGGGCGGATACGCAGTATTTT; CDR3: CASSLEGADTQYF